This TCR beta chain was sequenced during a study of cytomegalovirus exposure and HLA in healthy donors (dated by TCRdb to 2016 to 2017). Study-level background: An earlier analysis of several hundred of the donors reported roughly 300 Gb of sequence data and 95 million to 130 million unique TCR beta sequences obtained from some 170 million T cells. The study aimed to test whether cataloging public T cell receptors could reveal signatures of past pathogen exposure. Typing coverage differed by locus: A, B, C, DRB1 and DQB1 were typed in roughly 629-640 donors, DQA1 in about 500, DPA1 in 606, and DPB1 in approximately 450. Genome-wide SNP genotypes for about 60% of the roughly 670 donors were used in a later genetic analysis, which treated that subset as a discovery cohort. The T cell repertoires of about 700 subjects were profiled by immunosequencing and related to cytomegalovirus serostatus. Donor age, sex, ethnicity and CMV serostatus were compiled alongside the repertoire data. HLA typing covered class I and class II loci at four-digit resolution. Every repertoire in the discovery cohort had been generated on one and the same sequencing platform. Besides the first cohort of hundreds of subjects, a separate validation cohort made up of roughly 130 different subjects was used. The later analysis used no new phenotypic data to find candidate immune exposures, relying instead on TCR beta sequences and their occurrence across donors. To study patterns of TCR occurrence, a later analysis re-analyzed previously published TCR beta repertoires from 600 to 750 donors and added high-resolution HLA genotyping. Among the approximately 400 genotyped donors, 75% to 90% belonged to the genetic ancestry cluster associated with self-reported Caucasian donors. Because of strong linkage in the cohort, a few DR-DQ haplotypes were treated as single units for association and clustering. Roughly 300 gigabases of sequencing data and about 92 million unique TCR sequences made up an early release that covered 500 to 650 HLA-typed donors. To predict cytomegalovirus infection status, the study brought together high-throughput TCR immunosequencing, statistical association of individual TCRs with disease status, and machine learning. Across 398 genotyped donors of the cohort, an average of roughly 250,000 unique TCR beta nucleotide sequences per donor were sequenced, and 15% to 20% of those sequences were non-productive. An earlier analysis of 587 of the donors applied high-throughput TCR beta sequencing to assess whether each TCR beta V gene segment acted as functional or pseudogenic.

The cohort consisted of 670 or so healthy bone marrow donors. At the time of sampling, all cohort members were nominally healthy, though unrecorded immune exposures were likely present. The donor tested CMV seronegative, placing the donor among the roughly 400 seronegative members of the cohort. A peripheral blood sample was collected from each donor, and TCR beta sequencing was performed on peripheral blood mononuclear cells. The Qiagen DNeasy Blood Extraction Kit was used to extract genomic DNA from the blood cell samples. Summary of the overall study and its limitations: In vitro tests confirmed that three of the cytomegalovirus-associated TCR beta chains recognize cytomegalovirus antigens. Because some donors lacked HLA typing at each locus, the association tests relied only on the typed subset. In a later genetic analysis, a missense DCLRE1C variant was associated with V-gene and J-gene trimming of TCR beta chains, and the association was replicated in an independent cohort. A group of highly shared sequence variants was considered likely to be a technical artifact of the sequencing pipeline. Presence/absence analyses assumed roughly uniform sequencing depth across donors, an assumption that may not hold. Immune exposure information for the cohort was limited to CMV serostatus. In both the original and validation cohorts, the classifier was reported to diagnose cytomegalovirus status with high specificity and sensitivity. Only TCR beta chains were sequenced in this cohort, and the absence of alpha or paired-chain data limited detectable features. A total of 150 to 200 TCR beta chains were listed by the study as associated with cytomegalovirus. A later genetic analysis reported fewer N-insertions in productive TCRs among donors in an Asian-associated ancestry cluster than the approximately 700-donor mean. An earlier analysis of approximately 600 of the donors showed that most TCR beta V segments appeared in productive rearrangements either about 87% or about 30% of the time, which broadly matched IMGT annotations. The earlier analysis of approximately 560 of the donors excluded 15 to 20 rarely observed V segments, including chromosome 9 orphons, because counts were too low. Linkage disequilibrium might explain the correlated functional status among segregating V segments, but an unknown experimental factor could not be ruled out. A further reported finding was that TCR beta sequences accurately predicted the HLA-A and HLA-B alleles for most subjects in the first cohort. While some public TCRs were present in many individuals, most TCR sequences turned up only very rarely across donors. According to a later analysis, TCR association rates differed among HLA loci, with DRB1 alleles showing the most associated TCRs and HLA-C alleles showing the fewest. According to a later analysis, most CMV-associated TCR beta chains appeared to be HLA-restricted, and the HLA associations seemed to be driven largely by CMV exposure. A later analysis reported that several top co-occurrence clusters appeared linked to parvovirus B19, influenza, CMV and Epstein-Barr virus. Compared with equally common non-associated chains, HLA-associated TCR beta chains in a later analysis were more clonally expanded and had lower generation probabilities. Assigning TCR associations to individual alleles was difficult when HLA alleles, especially DR and DQ, strongly co-occurred. It was suggested by the authors that the approach could potentially be generalized to other disease states and immunological phenotypes. In a later analysis, 15,000 to 20,000 TCR beta sequences were associated with specific HLA alleles at a false discovery rate of 0.05.

With regard to this clone: Its recognized antigen is unknown. No much larger clonotype is one base removed from it; base qualities were not supplied.

The library was prepared using the immunoSEQ multiplex PCR assay. A mixture of 60 forward primers for TCR Vbeta segments and 13 reverse primers for TCR Jbeta segments was used in the multiplex PCR. The CDR3 region of rearranged TCR beta genes was amplified from genomic DNA with a multiplex PCR assay. Amplified TCR beta libraries were sequenced as 87-base-pair reads on the Illumina HiSeq System. In the source study's methods: A later analysis counted some 80 million unique TCR beta chains across the 550 to 700 repertoires, and some 12 million of these chains were shared by at least two donors. To remove PCR and sequencing errors, raw reads were error-corrected and collapsed into unique sequences using a nearest-neighbor algorithm that merged closely related sequences. CDR3 sequences were aligned to IMGT reference sequences to assign V, D and J gene segments. For a sequence to be retained, a match of at least six nucleotides to both a V gene segment and a J gene segment was required. A rearrangement counted as productive if the CDR3 had no stop codons and remained in frame with V and J, and every other rearrangement counted as non-productive. CDR3 was defined according to IMGT convention as the region running from the second conserved V-encoded cysteine to the conserved J-encoded phenylalanine. Sequences without an unambiguous match to a single V gene segment were excluded from the earlier analysis of a few hundred of the donors. An earlier analysis of a few hundred of the donors classified V segments as functional when productive rearrangements were above 56.7% and as segregating when the standard deviation between donors was above 5%. A statistical classification framework was built to diagnose cytomegalovirus status from the catalog of TCR beta chain sequences. A later analysis assigned V and J genes by comparing TCR nucleotide sequences with IMGT/GENE-DB human TR gene sequences. The TCRdist pipeline was used in a later analysis to assign CDR3 sequences and most-parsimonious VDJ recombination scenarios. A later analysis defined each TCR beta chain by its CDR3 amino acid sequence plus V-gene family, and excluded reads lacking a unique V-gene family. To address suspected cross-contamination and a sequencing artifact, a later analysis removed over 500 highly shared, low-generation-probability nucleotide sequences. For each public chain, a later analysis derived a clonal expansion index from normalized ranks of inferred template counts within each repertoire. A later analysis computed generation probabilities with a VDJ recombination model fitted to out-of-frame rearrangements, and checked the results against IGoR. A later analysis scored TCR-TCR, TCR-HLA and TCR-CMV co-occurrence with hypergeometric tests, applying a repertoire-size bias correction to TCR pairs. In a later analysis, false discovery rates were estimated by permuting HLA or CMV assignments 20 times. In a later analysis, co-occurring TCRs were grouped using DBSCAN, with TCRdist sequence similarity added in when clustering inside HLA-allele-positive subsets. Repertoires with fewer than 30,000 or more than 120,000 public chains, plus five repertoires with anomalous nucleotide sharing, were excluded from co-occurrence clustering. TCRdb stores this immuneACCESS table with in-frame sequences only. Part of the clones is absent; in the studies checked, under half of the shortfall reflects unresolved V genes, and no reason is known for the rest. That table is the source of V, J and clone size, and D and trimming were worked out from the DNA. The table for this sample lists some 180,000 clones; approximately 80% of them were counted only once. About 1.5% of the sample goes to the ten largest clones.

Material: PBMCs. The origin of this receptor is a man aged 18 to 29 in good health and CMV-seronegative.

The nucleotide sequence is given as TGTGCCAGCAGCTTGGGCAGGGCCTACGAGCAGTACTTC. It encodes CASSLGRAYEQYF. The V and J segments used are TRBV5-4 and TRBJ2-7; a weak D assignment points to TRBD1 (5 bases agree). The CDR3 goes from the cysteine to the phenylalanine over 13 residues. Only the CDR3 portion is preserved as DNA: 39 bases, with reading frame beginning at the first base. CDR1 and CDR2 are read off the germline V gene (reference sequence) as SGHNT and YYREEE. V and J lose 0 bases and 2 bases, and a span of 6 bases separates them.